Listed below are T cell receptor beta chains from one sample, sequenced in a study of T cells in Graves' hyperthyroidism and ophthalmopathy. In TCRdb, the multiplex PCR reads were re-called with MiXCR into one record per CDR3 protein. The repertoire holds about 840,000 distinct CDR3 sequences, with around 39% as singletons. The sample comprised blood. Every receptor here comes from a man between 18 and 29 years old with Graves' hyperthyroidism. Each CDR3 is given with its conserved first and last residue. The D gene is left open where the match is weak. Not every row has a clone size; where given, it reads once, few, many or a size class.

D gene	J gene	clone size	V gene	CDR3 protein	CDR3 DNA
.	TRBJ2-5	.	TRBV9	CASSVEGSLTTPETQYF	TGTGCCAGCAGCGTAGAAGGCAGTCTAACAACCCCAGAGACCCAGTACTTC
TRBD1	TRBJ1-4	many	TRBV29-1	CSGSRGRREKLFF	TGCAGCGGGTCCAGGGGGCGCCGAGAAAAACTGTTTTTT
.	TRBJ1-6	many	TRBV5-1	CASSLEGVSPLHF	TGCGCCAGCAGCTTAGAGGGCGTCTCACCCCTCCACTTT
.	TRBJ2-5	.	TRBV20-1	CSAIRHSSETQYF	TGCAGTGCTATCCGCCATAGCTCTGAGACCCAGTACTTC
.	TRBJ1-1	.	TRBV2	CASPYEGITEAFF	TGTGCCAGCCCCTACGAGGGGATCACTGAAGCTTTCTTT
TRBD2	TRBJ2-7	.	TRBV25-1	CASSGFQGLAGSYEQYF	TGTGCCAGCAGTGGCTTTCAGGGACTAGCGGGAAGTTACGAGCAGTACTTC
.	TRBJ2-7	.	TRBV10-2	CASSFDRQGEQYF	TGCGCCAGCAGCTTCGACAGGCAGGGAGAGCAGTACTTC
.	TRBJ2-7	few	TRBV5-1	CASSPRSVSYEQYF	TGCGCCAGCAGCCCCAGAAGCGTCTCCTACGAGCAGTACTTC
TRBD2	TRBJ2-5	.	TRBV9	CASSVGAGATGEETQYF	TGTGCCAGCAGCGTAGGAGCGGGAGCCACCGGGGAGGAGACCCAGTACTTC
.	TRBJ1-5	once	TRBV10-3	CAITRDVLGPQHF	TGTGCCATCACCAGGGACGTCCTAGGCCCCCAGCATTTT
.	TRBJ1-5	many	TRBV12-3/TRBV12-4	CASSWGRNQPQHF	TGTGCCAGCAGTTGGGGCCGAAATCAGCCCCAGCATTTT
.	TRBJ1-1	.	TRBV5-4	CASSSSLSRADTEAFF	TGTGCCAGCAGCTCATCTTTGAGCAGGGCGGACACTGAAGCTTTCTTT
.	TRBJ2-2	many	TRBV25-1	CASAIPGGIGELFF	TGTGCCAGCGCCATTCCGGGGGGCATCGGGGAGCTGTTTTTT
.	TRBJ1-1	.	TRBV7-2	CASMGYKGRFTEAFF	TGTGCCAGCATGGGCTACAAGGGGCGCTTCACTGAAGCTTTCTTT
.	TRBJ2-7	.	TRBV6-1	CASTYRGGYEQYF	TGTGCCAGCACGTACAGGGGAGGATACGAGCAGTACTTC
TRBD1	TRBJ2-7	.	TRBV7-6	CASSLAGTGDLF	TGTGCCAGCAGCTTAGCCGGGACAGGGGACCTCTTC
TRBD1	TRBJ2-5	.	TRBV7-9	CASSATGGEKTQYF	TGTGCCAGCAGTGCTACAGGGGGTGAAAAGACCCAGTACTTC
.	TRBJ1-6	many	TRBV7-9	CASSFSDRNSPLHF	TGTGCCAGCAGCTTTTCGGACAGAAATTCACCCCTCCACTTT
.	TRBJ1-1	.	TRBV5-5	CASSFREGDEAFF	TGTGCCAGCAGCTTCAGGGAGGGTGATGAAGCTTTCTTT
.	TRBJ1-2	many	TRBV9	CASSAYRDNPGYGYTF	TGTGCCAGCAGCGCCTACCGGGACAACCCTGGATATGGCTACACCTTC
.	TRBJ2-7	few	TRBV7-2	CATNQNTHPYEQYF	TGTGCTACCAATCAGAATACGCACCCCTACGAGCAGTACTTC
.	TRBJ2-2	.	TRBV9	CASSEGLGTGELFF	TGTGCCAGCAGCGAGGGTCTAGGGACAGGGGAGCTGTTTTTT
.	TRBJ1-5	.	TRBV15	CATSSLRGSNQPQHF	TGTGCCACCAGCAGTTTAAGGGGAAGCAATCAGCCCCAGCATTTT
.	TRBJ1-4	many	TRBV6-5	CASSPYPATNEKLFF	TGTGCCAGCAGTCCCTACCCCGCAACTAATGAAAAACTGTTTTTT
.	TRBJ1-5	few	TRBV19	CASSIEAGYNQPQHF	TGTGCCAGTAGTATAGAGGCAGGTTACAATCAGCCCCAGCATTTT
TRBD2	TRBJ2-5	many	TRBV7-9	CASSDRLAGGETQYF	TGTGCCAGCAGCGACAGACTAGCGGGGGGAGAGACCCAGTACTTC
TRBD1	TRBJ1-2	few	TRBV2	CASSVGQGLNYGYTF	TGTGCCAGCAGTGTTGGACAGGGGCTTAACTATGGCTACACCTTC
.	TRBJ2-7	.	TRBV12-3/TRBV12-4	CASGLFGAYEQYF	TGTGCTAGTGGTCTCTTCGGGGCCTACGAGCAGTACTTC
.	TRBJ1-1	many	TRBV10-3	CAISESLYRPGEAFF	TGTGCCATCAGTGAGTCGTTATACAGGCCAGGTGAAGCTTTCTTT
TRBD2	TRBJ2-5	.	TRBV7-2	CASSADERLAGEGETQYF	TGTGCCAGCAGCGCCGACGAAAGACTAGCGGGAGAGGGAGAGACCCAGTACTTC
.	TRBJ1-4	many	TRBV20-1	CSAWSIGTNEKLFF	TGCAGTGCCTGGAGTATAGGGACTAATGAAAAACTGTTTTTT
.	TRBJ1-1	.	TRBV10-3	CAISAPPPLAEAFF	TGTGCCATCAGTGCCCCCCCACCCCTGGCTGAAGCTTTCTTT
TRBD1	TRBJ2-7	few	TRBV7-2	CASSLGGQVYEQYF	TGTGCCAGCAGCTTGGGGGGACAGGTCTACGAGCAGTACTTC